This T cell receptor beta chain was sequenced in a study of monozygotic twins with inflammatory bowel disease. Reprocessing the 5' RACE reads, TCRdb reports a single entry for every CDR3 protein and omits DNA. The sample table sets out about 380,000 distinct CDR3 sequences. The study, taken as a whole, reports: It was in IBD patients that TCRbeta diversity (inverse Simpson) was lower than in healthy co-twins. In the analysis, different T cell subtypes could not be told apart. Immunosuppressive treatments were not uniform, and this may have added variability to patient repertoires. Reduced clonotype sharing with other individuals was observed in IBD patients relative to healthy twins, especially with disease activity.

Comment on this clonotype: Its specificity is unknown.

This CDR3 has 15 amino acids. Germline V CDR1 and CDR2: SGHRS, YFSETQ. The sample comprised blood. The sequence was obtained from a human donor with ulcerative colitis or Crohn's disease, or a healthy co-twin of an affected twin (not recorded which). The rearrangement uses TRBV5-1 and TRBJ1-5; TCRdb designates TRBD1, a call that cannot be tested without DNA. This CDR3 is CASSSNRTGNQPQHF. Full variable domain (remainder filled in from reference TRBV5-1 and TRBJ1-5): KAGVTQTPRYLIKTRGQQVTLSCSPISGHRSVSWYQQTPGQGLQFLFEYFSETQRNKGNFPGRFSGRQFSNSRSEMNVSTLELGDSALYLCASSSNRTGNQPQHFGDGTRLSIL.